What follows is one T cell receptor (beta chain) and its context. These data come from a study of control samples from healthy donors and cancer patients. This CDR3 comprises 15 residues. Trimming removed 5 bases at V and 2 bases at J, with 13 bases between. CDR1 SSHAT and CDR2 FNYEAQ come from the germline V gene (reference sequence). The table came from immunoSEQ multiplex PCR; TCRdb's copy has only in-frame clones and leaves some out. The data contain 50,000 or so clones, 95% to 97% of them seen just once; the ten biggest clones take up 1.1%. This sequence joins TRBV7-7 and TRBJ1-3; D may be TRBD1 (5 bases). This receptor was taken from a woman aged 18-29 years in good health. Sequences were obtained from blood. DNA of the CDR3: TGTGCCAGCAGCAACGGGGGGATCGCTGGAAACACCATATATTTT. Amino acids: CASSNGGIAGNTIYF.